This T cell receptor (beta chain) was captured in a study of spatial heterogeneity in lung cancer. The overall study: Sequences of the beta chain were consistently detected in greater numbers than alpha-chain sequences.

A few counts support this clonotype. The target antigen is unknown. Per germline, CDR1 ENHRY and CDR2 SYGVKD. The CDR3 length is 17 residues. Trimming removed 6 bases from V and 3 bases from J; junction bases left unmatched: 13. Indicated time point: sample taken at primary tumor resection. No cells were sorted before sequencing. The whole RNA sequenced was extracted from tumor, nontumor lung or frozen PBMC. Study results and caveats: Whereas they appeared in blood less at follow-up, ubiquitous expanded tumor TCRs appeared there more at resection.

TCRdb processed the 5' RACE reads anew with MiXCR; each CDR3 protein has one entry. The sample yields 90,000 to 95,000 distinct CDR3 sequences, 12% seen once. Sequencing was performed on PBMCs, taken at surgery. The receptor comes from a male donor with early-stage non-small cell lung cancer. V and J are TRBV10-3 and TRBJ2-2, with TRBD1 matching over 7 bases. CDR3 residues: CAISRPFTGEYTGELFF. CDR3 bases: TGTGCCATCAGCCGACCCTTTACAGGGGAGTACACCGGGGAGCTGTTTTTT.